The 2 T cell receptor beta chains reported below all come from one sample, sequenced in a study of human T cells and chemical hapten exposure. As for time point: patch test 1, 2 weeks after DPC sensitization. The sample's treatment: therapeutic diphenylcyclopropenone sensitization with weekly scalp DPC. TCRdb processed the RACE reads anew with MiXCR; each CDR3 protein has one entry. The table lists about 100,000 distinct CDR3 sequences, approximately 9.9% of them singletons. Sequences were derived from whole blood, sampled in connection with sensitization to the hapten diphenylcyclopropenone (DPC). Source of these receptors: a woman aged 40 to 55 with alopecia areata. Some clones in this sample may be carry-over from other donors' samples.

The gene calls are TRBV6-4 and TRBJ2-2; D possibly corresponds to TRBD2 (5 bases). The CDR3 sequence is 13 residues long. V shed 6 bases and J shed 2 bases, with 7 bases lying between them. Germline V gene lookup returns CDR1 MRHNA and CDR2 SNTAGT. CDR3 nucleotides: TGTGCCAGCAGGAGGGTTAACACCGGGGAGCTGTTTTTT. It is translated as CASRRVNTGELFF.

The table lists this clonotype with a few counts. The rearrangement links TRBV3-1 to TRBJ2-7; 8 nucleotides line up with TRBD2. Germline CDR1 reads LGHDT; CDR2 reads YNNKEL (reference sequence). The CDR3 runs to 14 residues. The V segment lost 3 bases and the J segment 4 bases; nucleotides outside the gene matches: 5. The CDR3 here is CASSQTSVGYEQYF. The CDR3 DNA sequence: TGTGCCAGCAGCCAGACTAGCGTGGGATACGAGCAGTACTTC.